Presented here are 5 T cell receptor beta chains from one specimen sequenced in a study of blood T cell repertoires in COVID-19. TCRdb's table, derived via immunoSEQ multiplex PCR, lists solely in-frame clones and lacks some. The profile shows 56,000 or so clones, about 91% of them singletons. Input material: peripheral blood. The receptor set was obtained from a woman aged 80 or over with active COVID-19.

V and J are TRBV18 and TRBJ2-3; 8 positions agree with TRBD1. The CDR3 extends over 17 amino acids. Germline V lookup: CDR1 KGHSH, CDR2 LQKENI. V shed 4 bases and J 2 bases; nucleotides not matched to a gene: 11. The CDR3 here is CASSREDRAYITDTQYF. The CDR3 nucleotides read TGTGCCAGCTCACGAGAGGACAGGGCCTACATCACAGATACGCAGTATTTT.

The rearrangement links TRBV6-6 to TRBJ2-7; tentative D call: TRBD1 (6 bases). CDR1 and CDR2 (germline): MNHNY, SVGAGI (reference sequence). Trimming removed 4 bases at V and 2 bases at J, with 12 bases between. The CDR3 spans 14 residues. DNA for the CDR3: TGTGCCAGCAGTTTCCCAGGGGACGCCTACGAGCAGTACTTC. Encoded protein: CASSFPGDAYEQYF.

V and J are TRBV3-1 (or the pseudogene TRBV3-2) and TRBJ2-1, with D possibly being TRBD2 (6 bases). CDR1 is LGHDT and CDR2 is YNNKEL in the germline V gene (reference sequence). This CDR3 has 13 amino acids. The V gene lost 6 bases and the J gene lost 7 bases, with 13 bases spanning the gap. The CDR3 sequence: CASSLLATNEQFF. The CDR3 DNA sequence: TGTGCCAGCAGTTTACTAGCTACGAATGAGCAGTTCTTC.

V and J are TRBV7-2 and TRBJ2-1; perhaps TRBD1 as D (5 bases). The V gene's germline CDR1 is SGHTA and CDR2 FQGNSA. V was shortened by 1 base and J by 2 bases, with 9 bases between the two germline ends. The CDR3 is 15 amino acids. DNA for the CDR3: TGTGCCAGCAGCTTAGAGCAGGGCACCTACAATGAGCAGTTCTTC. It specifies CASSLEQGTYNEQFF.

CDR3 residues: CASLQNPQEEQYF. DNA for the CDR3: TGTGCCAGCTTACAGAACCCCCAGGAAGAGCAGTACTTC. This chain connects TRBV2 to TRBJ2-7; D is ambiguous. CDR1 and CDR2 from the germline V gene are SNHLY and FYNNEI. This CDR3 region has 13 residues. Trimming took off 8 bases at V and 7 bases at J, with 18 bases between the two ends.